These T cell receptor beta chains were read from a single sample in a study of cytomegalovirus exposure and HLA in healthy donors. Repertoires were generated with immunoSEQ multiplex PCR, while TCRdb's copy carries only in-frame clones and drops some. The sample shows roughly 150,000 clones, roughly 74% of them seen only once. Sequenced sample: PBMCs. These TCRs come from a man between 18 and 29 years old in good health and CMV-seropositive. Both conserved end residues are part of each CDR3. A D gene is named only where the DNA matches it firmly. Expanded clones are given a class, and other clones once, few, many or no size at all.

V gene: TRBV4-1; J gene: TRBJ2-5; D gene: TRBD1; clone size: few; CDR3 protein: CASSQGPGQEETQYF; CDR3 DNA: TGCGCCAGCAGCCAAGGACCGGGACAGGAAGAGACCCAGTACTTC
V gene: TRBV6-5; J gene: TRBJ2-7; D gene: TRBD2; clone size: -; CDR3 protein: CASRPLSGGPYEQYF; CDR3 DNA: TGTGCCAGCAGACCCCTTTCGGGAGGGCCCTACGAGCAGTACTTC
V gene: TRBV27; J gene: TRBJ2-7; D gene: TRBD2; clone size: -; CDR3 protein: CASFGLAGPTYERYF; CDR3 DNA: TGTGCCAGCTTTGGACTAGCGGGACCAACCTACGAGCGGTACTTC
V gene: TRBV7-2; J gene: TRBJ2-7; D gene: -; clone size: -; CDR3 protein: CASSSESGARLRIEQYF; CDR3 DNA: TGTGCCAGCAGCTCGGAAAGCGGAGCCAGGCTCCGCATCGAGCAGTACTTC
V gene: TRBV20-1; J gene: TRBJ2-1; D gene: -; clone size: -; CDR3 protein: CSGGGRNEQFF; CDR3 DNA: TGCAGTGGAGGGGGTCGCAATGAGCAGTTCTTC
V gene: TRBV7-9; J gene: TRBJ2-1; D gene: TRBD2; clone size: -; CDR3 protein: CASSSLAGLRHNEQFF; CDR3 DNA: TGTGCCAGCAGCTCTTTAGCGGGCCTGAGACACAATGAGCAGTTCTTC
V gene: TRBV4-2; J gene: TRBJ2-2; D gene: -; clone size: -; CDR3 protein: CASSLGEDTGELFF; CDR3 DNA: TGTGCCAGCAGCCTCGGCGAGGACACCGGGGAGCTGTTTTTT
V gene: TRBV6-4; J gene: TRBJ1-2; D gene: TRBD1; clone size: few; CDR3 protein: CASSTVTGAAKTF; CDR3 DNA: TGTGCCAGCAGTACAGTGACAGGGGCCGCTAAGACCTTC
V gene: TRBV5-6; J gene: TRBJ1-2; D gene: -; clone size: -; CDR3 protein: CASRTQGNYGYTF; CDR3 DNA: TGTGCCAGCAGGACACAGGGTAACTATGGCTACACCTTC
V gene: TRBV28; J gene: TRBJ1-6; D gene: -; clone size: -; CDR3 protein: CASSLSRGTGDRSPLHF; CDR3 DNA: TGTGCCAGCAGTTTATCGCGGGGGACGGGGGACCGATCACCCCTCCACTTT
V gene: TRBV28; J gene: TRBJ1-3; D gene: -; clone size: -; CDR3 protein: CAGGGSGNTIYF; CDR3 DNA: TGTGCCGGGGGCGGGTCTGGAAACACCATATATTTT
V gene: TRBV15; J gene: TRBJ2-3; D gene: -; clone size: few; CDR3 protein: CATSREAGRLEDTQYF; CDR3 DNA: TGTGCCACCAGCAGAGAGGCGGGACGTCTGGAAGATACGCAGTATTTT
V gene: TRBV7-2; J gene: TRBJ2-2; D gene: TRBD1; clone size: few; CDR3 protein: CASSLLTGIPGELFF; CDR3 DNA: TGTGCCAGCAGCCTTTTGACAGGGATCCCCGGGGAGCTGTTTTTT
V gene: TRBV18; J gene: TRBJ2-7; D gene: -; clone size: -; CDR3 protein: CASSPDLGAYEQYF; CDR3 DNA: TGTGCCAGCTCACCAGATTTAGGAGCCTACGAGCAGTACTTC
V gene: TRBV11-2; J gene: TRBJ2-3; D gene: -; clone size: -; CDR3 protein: CASSVTESTDTQYF; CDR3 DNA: TGTGCCAGCAGCGTGACAGAAAGCACAGATACGCAGTATTTT
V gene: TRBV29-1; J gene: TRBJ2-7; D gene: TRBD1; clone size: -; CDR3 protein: CSVGRQGAYEQYF; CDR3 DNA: TGCAGCGTTGGTCGACAGGGAGCCTACGAGCAGTACTTC
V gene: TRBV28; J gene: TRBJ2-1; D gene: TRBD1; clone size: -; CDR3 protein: CASSYTGTGWGEQFF; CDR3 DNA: TGTGCCAGCAGTTATACCGGGACAGGCTGGGGTGAGCAGTTCTTC
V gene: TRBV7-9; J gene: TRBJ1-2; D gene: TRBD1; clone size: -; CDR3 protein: CASSLGQGVSGYTF; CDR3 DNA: TGTGCCAGCAGCTTAGGTCAGGGGGTCAGTGGCTACACCTTC
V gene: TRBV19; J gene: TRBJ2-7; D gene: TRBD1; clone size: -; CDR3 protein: CASSKDRGGYEQYF; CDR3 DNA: TGTGCCAGTTCAAAAGACAGGGGGGGGTACGAGCAGTACTTC
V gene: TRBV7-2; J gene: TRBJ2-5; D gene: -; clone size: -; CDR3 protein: CASSLSWSGETQYF; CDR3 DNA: TGTGCCAGCAGCTTAAGCTGGAGCGGGGAGACCCAGTACTTC
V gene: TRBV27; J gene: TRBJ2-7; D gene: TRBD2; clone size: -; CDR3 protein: CASSLLVSSGSYEQYF; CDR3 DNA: TGTGCCAGCAGTTTACTAGTGTCTAGCGGGTCCTACGAGCAGTACTTC
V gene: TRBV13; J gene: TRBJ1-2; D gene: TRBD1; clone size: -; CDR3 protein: CASSLGDRGNYGYTF; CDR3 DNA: TGTGCCAGCAGCTTAGGGGACAGGGGTAACTATGGCTACACCTTC
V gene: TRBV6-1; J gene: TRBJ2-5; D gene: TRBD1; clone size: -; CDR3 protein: CASSTNRGREETQYF; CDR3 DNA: TGTGCCAGCAGTACGAACAGGGGCCGCGAGGAGACCCAGTACTTC
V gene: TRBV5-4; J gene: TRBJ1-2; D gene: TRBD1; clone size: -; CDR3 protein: CASVPVGQEMGGYTF; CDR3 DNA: TGTGCCAGCGTGCCAGTGGGACAGGAGATGGGTGGCTACACCTTC
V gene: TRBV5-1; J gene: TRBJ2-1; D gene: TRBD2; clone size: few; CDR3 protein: CASSLVGWASGYNEQFF; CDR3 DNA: TGCGCCAGCAGCTTGGTGGGTTGGGCTAGCGGCTACAATGAGCAGTTCTTC
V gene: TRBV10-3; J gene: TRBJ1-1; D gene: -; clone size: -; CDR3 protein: CAIKRGRENTEAFF; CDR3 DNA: TGTGCCATCAAAAGGGGCAGGGAGAACACTGAAGCTTTCTTT
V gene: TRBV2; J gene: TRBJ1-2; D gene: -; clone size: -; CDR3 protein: CASREATLWDYGYTF; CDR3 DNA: TGTGCCAGCAGGGAGGCCACCTTGTGGGACTATGGCTACACCTTC
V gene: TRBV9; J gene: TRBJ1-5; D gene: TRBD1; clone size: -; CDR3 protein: CASSPQGTANQPQHF; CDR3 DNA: TGTGCCAGCAGCCCCCAAGGGACAGCTAATCAGCCCCAGCATTTC
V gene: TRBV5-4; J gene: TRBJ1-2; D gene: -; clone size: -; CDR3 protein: CASSPEVGYGYTF; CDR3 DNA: TGTGCCAGCAGTCCCGAGGTCGGCTATGGCTACACCTTC
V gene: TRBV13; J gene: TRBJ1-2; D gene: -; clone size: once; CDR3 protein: CASTRRSSYNYGYTF; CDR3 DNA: TGTGCCAGCACCCGTCGGTCGTCCTATAACTATGGCTACACCTTC
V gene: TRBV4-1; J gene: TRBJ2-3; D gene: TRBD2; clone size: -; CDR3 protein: CASSPLRVAGADTQYF; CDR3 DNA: TGCGCCAGCAGCCCACTCCGAGTAGCGGGAGCAGATACGCAGTATTTT
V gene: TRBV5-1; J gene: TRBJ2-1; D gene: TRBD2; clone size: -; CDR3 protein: CASSKWTSGYNEQFF; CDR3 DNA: TGCGCCAGCAGCAAATGGACTAGCGGATACAATGAGCAGTTCTTC
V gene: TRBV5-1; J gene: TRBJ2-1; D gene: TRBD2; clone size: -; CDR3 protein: CASSLEVAGGNEQFF; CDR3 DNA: TGCGCCAGCAGCTTGGAAGTAGCGGGAGGCAATGAGCAGTTCTTC
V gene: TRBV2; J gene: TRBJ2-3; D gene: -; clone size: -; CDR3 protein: CASSYDSTDTQYF; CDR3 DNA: TGTGCCAGCAGTTATGACTCCACAGATACGCAGTATTTT
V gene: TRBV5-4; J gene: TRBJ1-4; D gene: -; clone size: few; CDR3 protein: CASSLATNEKLFF; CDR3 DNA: TGTGCCAGCAGCCTAGCAACTAATGAAAAACTGTTTTTT
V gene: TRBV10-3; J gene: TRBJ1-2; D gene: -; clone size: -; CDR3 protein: CAISDPGGERAGYTF; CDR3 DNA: TGTGCCATCAGTGACCCGGGGGGGGAGAGAGCAGGCTACACCTTC
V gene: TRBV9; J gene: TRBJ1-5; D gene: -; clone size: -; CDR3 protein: CASSVDRGFRFQPQHF; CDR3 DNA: TGTGCCAGCAGCGTAGACAGAGGGTTCCGTTTCCAGCCCCAGCATTTT
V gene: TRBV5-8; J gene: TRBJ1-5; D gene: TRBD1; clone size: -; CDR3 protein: CASSLLQGQASNQPQHF; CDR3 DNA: TGTGCCAGCAGCTTGCTACAGGGGCAGGCGAGCAATCAGCCCCAGCATTTT
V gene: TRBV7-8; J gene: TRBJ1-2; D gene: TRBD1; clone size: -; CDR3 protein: CASSEWTGQNYGYTF; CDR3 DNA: TGTGCCAGCAGCGAATGGACAGGGCAAAACTATGGCTACACCTTC
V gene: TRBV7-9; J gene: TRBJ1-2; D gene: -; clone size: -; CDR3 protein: CASSLAEGIGGYTF; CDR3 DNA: TGTGCCAGCAGCTTAGCCGAGGGAATTGGTGGCTACACCTTC
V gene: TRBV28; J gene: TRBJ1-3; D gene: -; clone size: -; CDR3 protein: CASRPRDNSGNTIYF; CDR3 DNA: TGTGCCAGCAGACCAAGGGACAACTCGGGAAACACCATATATTTT
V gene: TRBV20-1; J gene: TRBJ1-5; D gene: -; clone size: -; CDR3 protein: CSVGGNQPQHF; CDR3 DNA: TGCAGTGTGGGGGGGAATCAGCCCCAGCATTTT
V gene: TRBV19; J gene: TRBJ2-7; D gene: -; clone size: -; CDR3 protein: CASSRRQYHEQYF; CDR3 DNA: TGTGCCAGTAGTCGTAGACAGTACCACGAGCAGTACTTC
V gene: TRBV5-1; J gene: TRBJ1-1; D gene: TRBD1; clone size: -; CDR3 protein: CASSPGQVNTEAFF; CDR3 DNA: TGCGCCAGCAGCCCGGGACAGGTAAACACTGAAGCTTTCTTT
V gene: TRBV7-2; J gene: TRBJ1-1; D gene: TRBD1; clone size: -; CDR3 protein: CASSPRTGSTEAFF; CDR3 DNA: TGTGCCAGCAGCCCGCGGACAGGGAGCACTGAAGCTTTCTTT
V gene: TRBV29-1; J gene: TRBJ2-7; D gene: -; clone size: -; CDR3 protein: CSALGTSSYEQYF; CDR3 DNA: TGCAGCGCCCTAGGCACTAGCAGCTACGAGCAGTACTTC
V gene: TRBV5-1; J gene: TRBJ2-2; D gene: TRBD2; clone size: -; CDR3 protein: CASSALLAGGTGELFF; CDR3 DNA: TGCGCCAGCAGCGCCCTACTAGCGGGAGGGACCGGGGAGCTGTTTTTT
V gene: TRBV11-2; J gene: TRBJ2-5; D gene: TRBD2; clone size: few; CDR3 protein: CASSSLAGRTSQYF; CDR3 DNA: TGTGCCAGCAGCTCCTTAGCGGGGAGGACGTCCCAGTACTTC
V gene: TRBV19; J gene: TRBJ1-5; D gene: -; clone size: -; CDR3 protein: CASSTQGNQPQHF; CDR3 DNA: TGTGCCAGTAGTACCCAGGGGAATCAGCCCCAGCATTTT
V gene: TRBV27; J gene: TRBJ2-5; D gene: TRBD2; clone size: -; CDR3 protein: CASSFFGVAGAAQYF; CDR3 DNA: TGTGCCAGCAGTTTCTTCGGGGTAGCGGGTGCGGCCCAGTACTTC
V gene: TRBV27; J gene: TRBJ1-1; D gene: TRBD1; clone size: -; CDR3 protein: CASRFAGGSEAFF; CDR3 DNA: TGTGCCAGCAGGTTCGCAGGGGGCTCTGAAGCTTTCTTT
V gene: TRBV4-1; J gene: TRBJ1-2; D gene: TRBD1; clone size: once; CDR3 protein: CASSQDVGQGDGYTF; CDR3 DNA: TGCGCCAGCAGCCAAGATGTGGGACAGGGCGATGGCTACACCTTC
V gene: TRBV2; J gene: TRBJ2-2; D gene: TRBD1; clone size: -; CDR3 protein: CASRAGGSNTGELFF; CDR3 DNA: TGTGCCAGCAGGGCAGGGGGATCGAACACCGGGGAGCTGTTTTTT
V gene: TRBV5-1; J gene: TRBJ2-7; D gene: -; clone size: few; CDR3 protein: CASSFDRDTYYEQYF; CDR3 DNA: TGCGCCAGCAGCTTCGACCGGGACACATACTACGAGCAGTACTTC
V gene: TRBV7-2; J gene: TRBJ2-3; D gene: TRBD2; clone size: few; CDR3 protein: CASSPVAGQDTQYF; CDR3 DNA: TGTGCCAGCAGCCCAGTAGCGGGGCAAGATACGCAGTATTTT